A selection of T cell receptor beta chains follows, all from one sample in a study of T cell repertoires in cytomegalovirus infection. MiXCR was run by TCRdb on the reads, yielding one entry per CDR3 protein. The profile shows some 350,000 distinct CDR3 sequences, about 35% of them singletons. These receptors lack a known antigen. Sequencing used cultured PBMCs, obtained from culture after CMV antigen stimulation. The receptors here all came from a human donor in good health (CMV status not recorded). Some clones in this sample may be carry-over from other donors' samples. CDR3s include the opening cysteine and the closing phenylalanine or tryptophan.

j_gene,v_gene,len,CDR3aa
TRBJ1-1,TRBV7-2,14,CASSFVGLNTEAFF
TRBJ1-2,TRBV27,15,CASSLKSGGNYGYTF
TRBJ1-2,TRBV7-2,15,CASAESDSLNYGYTF
TRBJ1-2,TRBV7-9,17,CASSLRDRDSLNYGYTF
TRBJ2-3,TRBV7-2,13,CASSPGTLDTQYF
TRBJ2-7,TRBV28,15,CASSKTSMGSYEQYF
TRBJ2-4,TRBV10-3,13,CAISDRERDIQYF
TRBJ1-1,TRBV7-2,16,CASSLVLRVMGTEAFF
TRBJ2-3,TRBV4-1,15,CASSQAAEGAYTQYF
TRBJ1-3,TRBV7-2,13,CASRPSSGNTIYF
TRBJ2-1,TRBV20-1,14,CSARKREGISEQFF
TRBJ2-7,TRBV6-6,16,CASSYPGLAGGYEQYF
TRBJ1-2,TRBV4-1,14,CASSQPGERLGYTF
TRBJ2-5,TRBV12-3/TRBV12-4,15,CASSLRGNPRQTQYF
TRBJ2-1,TRBV6-2/TRBV6-3,15,CASSFGTRTYNEQFF
TRBJ2-5,TRBV12-5,14,CASGRDLSQETQYF
TRBJ1-5,TRBV10-3,16,CAISESQDRAGQPQHF
TRBJ1-6,TRBV7-8,15,CASSARTDYNSPLHF
TRBJ2-6,TRBV7-2,16,CASSLQGLSGANVLTF
TRBJ1-1,TRBV4-1,13,CASSQRDTVEAFF
TRBJ2-6,TRBV20-1,16,CSARSLTGSGANVLTF
TRBJ2-3,TRBV7-2,15,CASSEQGFGTDTQYF
TRBJ2-7,TRBV19,18,CASSLEHRTSGTSYEQYF
TRBJ2-3,TRBV4-1,16,CASRGYRVRETDTQYF
TRBJ2-2,TRBV2,15,CASSKTSGDTGELFF
TRBJ2-4,TRBV27,16,CASSFDSDLAKNIQYF
TRBJ2-7,TRBV7-2,13,CASSPTDAYEQYF
TRBJ2-5,TRBV27,18,CASSLVGVAGVKQETQYF
TRBJ2-5,TRBV5-1,15,CASSLRQGPSRTQYF
TRBJ1-1,TRBV19,14,CASSIGRVNTEAFF
TRBJ1-2,TRBV7-8,12,CASSARDRGYTF
TRBJ2-7,TRBV28,16,CASSFEGTGKGYEQYF
TRBJ2-1,TRBV19,14,CASSIWASYNEQFF
TRBJ2-2,TRBV11-2,15,CASSSRATNTGELFF
TRBJ2-7,TRBV7-9,17,CASSRSGNPAGYFEQYF
TRBJ2-1,TRBV7-8,15,CASSFNGQGPNEQFF
TRBJ2-1,TRBV14,16,CASSQDLAGVRYEQFF
TRBJ1-2,TRBV15,13,CATSTRTDYGYTF
TRBJ2-7,TRBV7-9,14,CASSLVPGDYEQYF
TRBJ2-1,TRBV5-4,16,CASSLPGQIPYNEQFF
TRBJ1-4,TRBV28,16,CASASARLARVEKLFF
TRBJ1-5,TRBV6-5,14,CASSYGQGGQPQHF
TRBJ2-5,TRBV6-2/TRBV6-3,13,CASNRQFQETQYF
TRBJ2-1,TRBV7-3,14,CAGSSLDRGNEQFF
TRBJ1-5,TRBV6-6,11,CASSPGQPQHF
TRBJ2-3,TRBV29-1,13,CSVTYMGTDTQYF
TRBJ2-7,TRBV19,13,CASSITRGYEQYF
TRBJ2-7,TRBV6-6,14,CATSRTEGGYEQYF
TRBJ2-3,TRBV11-3,15,CASSLIAGSTDTQYF
TRBJ1-4,TRBV6-5,14,CASSFRGTNEKLFF
TRBJ2-1,TRBV12-3/TRBV12-4,14,CASTPTELYNEQFF